The present TCR beta chain was sequenced within a study of blood T cell repertoires in COVID-19. Source study methods: Estimated nucleated cell counts came from reference gene primer amplification. The protocol was immunoSEQ multiplex PCR, while the TCRdb copy is restricted to in-frame clones and leaves out a portion. The V and J calls and the clone size are those of that table, but D and trimming were determined from the DNA. The top ten hold roughly 2.3% of the sample, which has about 260,000 clones, roughly nine tenths seen once. Participants reported their clinical history, and cohort assignment relied on those reports. Cohort 3 recovered donors had two negative PCRs, clearance, or symptom resolution. The V and J ends lost 9 bases and 0 bases, in that order; junction bases with no gene match: 3. The germline V gene encodes CDR1 MNHEY and CDR2 SVGAGI. CDR3 length: 14 residues.

The source of this sequence is a woman younger than 35 who had recovered from COVID-19. This chain joins TRBV6-5 and TRBJ2-2; 8 positions agree with TRBD1. Sample: PBMCs or T cells enriched from blood (not recorded which). The CDR3 coding sequence is TGTGCCAGACCAGGGGGCTCGAACACCGGGGAGCTGTTTTTT. It encodes CARPGGSNTGELFF.